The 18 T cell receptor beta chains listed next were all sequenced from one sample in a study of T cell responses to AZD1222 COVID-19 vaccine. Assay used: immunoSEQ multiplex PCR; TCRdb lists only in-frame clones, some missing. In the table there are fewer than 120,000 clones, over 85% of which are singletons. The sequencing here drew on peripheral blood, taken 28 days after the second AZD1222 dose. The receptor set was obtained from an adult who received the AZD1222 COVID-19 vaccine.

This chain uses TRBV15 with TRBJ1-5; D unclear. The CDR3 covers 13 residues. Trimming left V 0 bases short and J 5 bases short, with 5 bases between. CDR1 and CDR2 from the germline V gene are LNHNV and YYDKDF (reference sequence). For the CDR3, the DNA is TGTGCCACCAGCAGAGAACAAGATCAGCCCCAGCATTTT. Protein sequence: CATSREQDQPQHF.

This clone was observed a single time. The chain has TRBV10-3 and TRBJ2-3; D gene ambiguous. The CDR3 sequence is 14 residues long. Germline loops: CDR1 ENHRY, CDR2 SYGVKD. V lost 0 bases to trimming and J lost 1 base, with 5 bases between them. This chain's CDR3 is CAISESRGTDTQYF. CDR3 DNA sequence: TGTGCCATCAGTGAGTCTAGGGGCACAGATACGCAGTATTTT.

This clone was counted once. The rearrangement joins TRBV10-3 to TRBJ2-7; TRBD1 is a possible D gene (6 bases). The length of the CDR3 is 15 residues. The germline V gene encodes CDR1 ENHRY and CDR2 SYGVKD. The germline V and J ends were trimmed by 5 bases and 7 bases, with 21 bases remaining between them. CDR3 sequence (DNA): TGTGCCATCAGTCCTAGACAGGTCCGGACGGGGGAGCAGTACTTC. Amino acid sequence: CAISPRQVRTGEQYF.

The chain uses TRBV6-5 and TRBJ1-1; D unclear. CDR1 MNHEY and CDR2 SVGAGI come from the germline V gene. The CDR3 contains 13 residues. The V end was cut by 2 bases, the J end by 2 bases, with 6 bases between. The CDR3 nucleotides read TGTGCCAGCAGTTACAAGGAAAACACTGAAGCTTTCTTT. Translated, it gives CASSYKENTEAFF.

The CDR3 DNA follows: TGTGCCAGCAGCGTAGGGGACAGGGGAAACATTCAGTACTTC. The encoded protein is CASSVGDRGNIQYF. This rearrangement joins TRBV9 to TRBJ2-4; 10 bases agree with TRBD1. CDR1 is SGDLS and CDR2 is YYNGEE in the germline V gene. V gave up 0 bases and J gave up 6 bases; unmatched junction bases: 0. The CDR3 sequence is 14 residues long.

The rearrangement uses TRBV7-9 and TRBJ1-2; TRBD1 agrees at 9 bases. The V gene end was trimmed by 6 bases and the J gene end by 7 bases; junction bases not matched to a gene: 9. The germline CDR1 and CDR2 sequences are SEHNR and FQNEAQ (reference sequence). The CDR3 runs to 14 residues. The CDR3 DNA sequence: TGTGCCAGCAGAGTGACAGGGGGGTCGGCTGGCTACACCTTC. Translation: CASRVTGGSAGYTF.

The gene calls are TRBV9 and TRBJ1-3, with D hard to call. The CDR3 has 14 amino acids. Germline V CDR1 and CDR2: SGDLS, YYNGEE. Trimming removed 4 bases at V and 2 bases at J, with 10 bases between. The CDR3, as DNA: TGTGCCAGCAGCCCACAGTTGGCTGGAAACACCATATATTTT. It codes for CASSPQLAGNTIYF.

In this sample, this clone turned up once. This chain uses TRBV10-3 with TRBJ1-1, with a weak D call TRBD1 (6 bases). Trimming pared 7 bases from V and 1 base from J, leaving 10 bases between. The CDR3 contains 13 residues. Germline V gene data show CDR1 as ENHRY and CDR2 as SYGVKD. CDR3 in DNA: TGTGCCATCACGAGGGACACGAACACTGAAGCTTTCTTT. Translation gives CAITRDTNTEAFF.

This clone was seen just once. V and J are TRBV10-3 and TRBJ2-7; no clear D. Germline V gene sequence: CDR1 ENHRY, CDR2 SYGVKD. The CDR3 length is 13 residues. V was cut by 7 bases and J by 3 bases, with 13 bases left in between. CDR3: CAIKEPLLYEQYF. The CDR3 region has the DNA TGTGCCATCAAAGAGCCCTTACTCTACGAGCAGTACTTC.

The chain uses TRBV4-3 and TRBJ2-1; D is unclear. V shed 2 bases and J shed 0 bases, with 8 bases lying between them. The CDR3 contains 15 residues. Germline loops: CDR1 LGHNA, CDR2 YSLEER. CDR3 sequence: CASSQSQFSYNEQFF. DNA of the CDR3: TGCGCCAGCAGCCAATCGCAGTTCTCCTACAATGAGCAGTTCTTC.

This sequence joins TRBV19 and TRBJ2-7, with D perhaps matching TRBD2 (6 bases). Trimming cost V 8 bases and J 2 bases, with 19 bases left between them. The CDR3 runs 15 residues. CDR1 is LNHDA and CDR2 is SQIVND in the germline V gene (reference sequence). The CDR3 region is CASDLGGGGPYEQYF. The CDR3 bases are TGTGCCAGTGACCTCGGGGGAGGTGGGCCCTACGAGCAGTACTTC.

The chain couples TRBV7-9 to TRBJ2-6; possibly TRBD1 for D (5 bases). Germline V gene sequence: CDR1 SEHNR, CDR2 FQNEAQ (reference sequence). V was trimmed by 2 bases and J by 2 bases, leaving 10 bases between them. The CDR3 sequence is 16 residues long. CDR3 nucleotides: TGTGCCAGCAGCTTATGGGCAGGGACTGGGGCCAACGTCCTGACTTTC. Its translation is CASSLWAGTGANVLTF.

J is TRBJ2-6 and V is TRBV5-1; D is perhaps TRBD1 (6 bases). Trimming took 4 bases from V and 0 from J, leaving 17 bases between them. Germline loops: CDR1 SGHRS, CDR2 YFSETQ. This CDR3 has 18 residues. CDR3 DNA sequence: TGCGCCAGCAGCGACGGACAGACTCTGATCTCTGGGGCCAACGTCCTGACTTTC. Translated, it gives CASSDGQTLISGANVLTF.

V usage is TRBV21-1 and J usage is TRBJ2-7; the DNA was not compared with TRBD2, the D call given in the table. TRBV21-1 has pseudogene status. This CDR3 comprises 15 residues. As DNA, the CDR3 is TGTGCCAGCAGCAAGAGGAGGGCGGCTTCTTACGAGCAGTACTTC. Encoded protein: CASSKRRAASYEQYF.

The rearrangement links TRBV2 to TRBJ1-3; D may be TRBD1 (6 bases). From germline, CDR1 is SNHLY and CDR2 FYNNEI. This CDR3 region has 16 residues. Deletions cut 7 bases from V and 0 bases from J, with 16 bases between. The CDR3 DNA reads TGTGCCAGCACCGAGGGGGACATTAGCTCTGGAAACACCATATATTTT. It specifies CASTEGDISSGNTIYF. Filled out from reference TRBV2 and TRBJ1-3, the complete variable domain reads EPEVTQTPSHQVTQMGQEVILRCVPISNHLYFYWYRQILGQKVEFLVSFYNNEISEKSEIFDDQFSVERPDGSNFTLKIRSTKLEDSAMYFCASTEGDISSGNTIYFGEGSWLTVV.

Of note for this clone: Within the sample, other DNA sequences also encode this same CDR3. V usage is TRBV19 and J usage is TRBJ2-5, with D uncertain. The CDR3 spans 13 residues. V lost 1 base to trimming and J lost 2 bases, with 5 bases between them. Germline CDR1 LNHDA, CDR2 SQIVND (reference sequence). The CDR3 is CASSIGVQETQYF. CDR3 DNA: TGTGCCAGTAGTATAGGGGTTCAAGAGACCCAGTACTTC.

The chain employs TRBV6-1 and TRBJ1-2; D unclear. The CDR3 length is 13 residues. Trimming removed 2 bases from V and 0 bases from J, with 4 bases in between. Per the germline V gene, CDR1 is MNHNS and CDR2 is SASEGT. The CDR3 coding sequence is TGTGCCAGCAGTGAATATCCTAACTATGGCTACACCTTC. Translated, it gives CASSEYPNYGYTF.

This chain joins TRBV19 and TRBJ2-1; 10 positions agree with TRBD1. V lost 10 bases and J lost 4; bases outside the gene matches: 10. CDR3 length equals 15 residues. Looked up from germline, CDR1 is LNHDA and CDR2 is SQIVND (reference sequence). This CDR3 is CATKSPGQGYNEQFF. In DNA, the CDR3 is TGTGCCACCAAATCCCCGGGACAGGGGTACAATGAGCAGTTCTTC. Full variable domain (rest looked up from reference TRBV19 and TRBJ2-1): DGGITQSPKYLFRKEGQNVTLSCEQNLNHDAMYWYRQDPGQGLRLIYYSQIVNDFQKGDIAEGYSVSREKKESFPLTVTSAQKNPTAFYLCATKSPGQGYNEQFFGPGTRLTVL.